This T cell receptor beta chain was sequenced in a study of TIL therapy for anti-PD-1-resistant metastatic lung cancer. The time point here: pre-treatment sample, taken before nivolumab and TIL therapy. The libraries were made with immunoSEQ v3. The assay was immunoSEQ multiplex PCR, and TCRdb's table has in-frame clones only and misses some. The profile shows about 21,000 clones, around 70% of them singletons. The V gene's germline CDR1 is SGHDT and CDR2 YYEEEE. The CDR3 spans 15 residues. Trimming removed 4 bases from V and 7 bases from J, with 15 bases in between. The chain is built from TRBV5-6 and TRBJ1-6; possible D gene TRBD1, 5 bases. The material sequenced was blood, taken at baseline. The clonotype originates from a person aged 25 to 79 with non-small cell lung cancer. CDR3 sequence (DNA): TGTGCCAGCAGCACCGGGGGGGGGTGGAATTCACCCCTCCACTTT. The encoded protein is CASSTGGGWNSPLHF.